The 9 T cell receptor beta chains presented below share a single source sample, sequenced in a study of post-analysis software for immune sequencing data. Whole-study findings and limits: Patients carried roughly five TRBV segments more frequently than controls did, and TRBV5-6, TRBV5-1 and TRBV20-1 were among them.

Included in the TCR beta cDNA libraries were unique molecular identifiers. From the PCR reads, TCRdb called clonotypes with MiXCR, one entry per CDR3 protein. The repertoire holds roughly 730,000 distinct CDR3 sequences, about 27% seen once, with about 0.5% in the top ten. These receptors have no identified antigens. The sequencing input was blood. Every receptor here comes from a girl between 10 and 17 years old with multiple sclerosis.

There are a few counts of this clonotype. The chain employs TRBV9 and TRBJ2-7; D perhaps matches TRBD1 (5 bases). Germline values: CDR1 SGDLS, CDR2 YYNGEE. V was shortened by 0 bases and J by 3 bases, with 7 bases between the two germline ends. This CDR3 contains 13 residues. CDR3: CASSVATGYEQYF. CDR3 DNA: TGTGCCAGCAGCGTAGCTACAGGCTACGAGCAGTACTTC.

This chain joins TRBV6-5 and TRBJ2-1; 10 bases align to TRBD2. The CDR3 has 13 amino acids. Germline V gene data show CDR1 as MNHEY and CDR2 as SVGAGI. Trimming cost V 6 bases and J 15 bases; bases outside gene matches: 11. The CDR3 is CASRRLAGAAPFF. Written as DNA, the CDR3 is TGTGCCAGCAGGCGGCTAGCGGGGGCTGCACCGTTCTTC.

This clonotype was seen only a few times. V is TRBV3-1 and J is TRBJ1-5; 7 nucleotides agree with TRBD1. Germline V CDR1 and CDR2: LGHDT, YNNKEL (reference sequence). There are 16 residues in the CDR3. Trimming removed 1 base from V and 2 bases from J; junction bases left unmatched: 5. The CDR3 sequence is CASSQGRGLGNQPQHF. CDR3 coding DNA: TGTGCCAGCAGCCAAGGGAGGGGGCTGGGCAATCAGCCCCAGCATTTT.

Of note for this clonotype: A read error may be the cause here, since a much bigger clone is one base away. The chain links TRBV29-1 to TRBJ2-1, with TRBD2 matching over 10 bases. The J call may be wrong; the DNA end is better matched by TRBJ2-7. Looked up from germline, CDR1 is SQVTM and CDR2 is ANQGSEA. There are 15 residues in the CDR3. The CDR3 DNA reads TGCAGCGTTGGGCTGGGGACTAGCGTTTACAATGAGCAGTACTTC. Translated: CSVGLGTSVYNEQYF.

There are a few counts of this clonotype. This chain joins TRBV18 and TRBJ2-3; D might be TRBD1 (6 bases). The CDR3 is 14 amino acids. Germline V CDR1 and CDR2: KGHSH, LQKENI. V lost 9 bases to trimming and J lost 4 bases, with 17 bases between them. The CDR3 loop is CASSSRDMADTQYF. The CDR3 nucleotides are TGTGCCAGTTCGTCCCGGGACATGGCAGATACGCAGTATTTT.

The genes are TRBV2 and TRBJ2-1; unclear D gene. There are 15 residues in the CDR3. V was cut by 5 bases and J by 0 bases, with 11 bases left in between. Germline assignment: CDR1 SNHLY and CDR2 FYNNEI. This CDR3 reads CASSNALSSYNEQFF. CDR3 coding DNA: TGTGCCAGCAGTAATGCCCTAAGCTCCTACAATGAGCAGTTCTTC. The whole variable domain, filled in from reference TRBV2 and TRBJ2-1, reads EPEVTQTPSHQVTQMGQEVILRCVPISNHLYFYWYRQILGQKVEFLVSFYNNEISEKSEIFDDQFSVERPDGSNFTLKIRSTKLEDSAMYFCASSNALSSYNEQFFGPGTRLTVL.

Of note for this clonotype: One end of the junction varies from germline; a read error may be responsible. V usage is TRBV7-2 and J usage is TRBJ1-2; D is perhaps TRBD1 (6 bases). Germline V lookup: CDR1 SGHTA, CDR2 FQGNSA. This CDR3 has 14 residues. The CDR3 DNA reads TGTGCCAGCAGCTTAGTGGGGGCTAACTATGGCTGCACCTTC. Encoded protein: CASSLVGANYGCTF.

This chain joins TRBV20-1 and TRBJ1-1; D gene unclear. From germline, CDR1 is DFQATT and CDR2 SNEGSKA (reference sequence). The CDR3 length is 14 residues. V gave up 4 bases and J gave up 0 bases, with 12 bases separating them. In DNA form, the CDR3 reads TGCAGTGCTAATGACCGAGCCATGAACACTGAAGCTTTCTTT. This translates into CSANDRAMNTEAFF.

The V call is TRBV20-1, the J call TRBJ1-1; D is unclear. The CDR3 totals 12 residues. Germline V gene lookup returns CDR1 DFQATT and CDR2 SNEGSKA (reference sequence). V lost 8 bases and J 2 bases, leaving 12 bases between the germline ends. The CDR3 loop is CSQTSSNTEAFF. The CDR3 nucleotides are TGCAGTCAGACAAGTTCTAACACTGAAGCTTTCTTT.